The sequence of this TCR beta chain was determined in a study of cytomegalovirus exposure and HLA in healthy donors. Regarding the study as a whole: Accurate predictions that matched the HLA-A and HLA-B alleles of most subjects were reportedly made from TCR beta sequences. Many donors shared some public TCRs, even though most TCR sequences were rare. Among the sequence variants, a highly shared cluster was likely an artifact of sequencing.

Vbeta (60) and Jbeta (13) primers were used in the PCR. Repertoires were generated with immunoSEQ multiplex PCR, while TCRdb's copy carries only in-frame clones and drops some. Here the sample spans 110,000 to 150,000 clones, 65% to 85% being singletons. With respect to this clone: Its matching antigen is unknown.

This CDR3 is built from 18 residues. V shed 2 bases and J 2 bases; nucleotides not matched to a gene: 10. From germline, CDR1 is MNHEY and CDR2 SMNVEV (reference sequence). This chain connects TRBV27 to TRBJ1-2; 11 bases agree with TRBD1. Sequenced: PBMCs. The sequence derives from a male donor in good health and CMV-seronegative. The CDR3 sequence: CASSLRLGTGGYNYGYTF. CDR3 coding DNA: TGTGCCAGCAGTTTACGATTAGGGACAGGGGGTTACAACTATGGCTACACCTTC.